This T cell receptor beta chain was obtained from a study of blood T cell repertoires in COVID-19. Original handling: The assay estimated nucleated cells by amplifying reference gene primers. The table came from immunoSEQ multiplex PCR; TCRdb's copy has only in-frame clones and leaves some out. V and J calls and clone size are given by that table; D and trimming were obtained from the DNA. The top ten hold approximately 15% of the sample, which has about 97,000 clones, approximately 87% seen once. The CDR3 is 14 residues long. Germline V CDR1 and CDR2: SGHAT, FQNNGV. Trimming cost V 5 bases and J 5 bases; bases outside gene matches: 3.

This clonotype originated in a human donor in a cohort sampled during active COVID-19. V and J are TRBV11-2 and TRBJ2-1, with 10 positions matching TRBD2. The sequenced material came from peripheral blood. DNA of the CDR3: TGTGCCAGCAGCCGGACTAGCGGTGACAATGAGCAGTTCTTC. Its protein product is CASSRTSGDNEQFF.